The clone carrying this TCR beta chain is deemed hyperexpanded (1% or more). What it recognizes is unknown. The library was prepared for alpha chains; this beta chain is a stray read, so its frequency means little. These data are taken from a study of spatial heterogeneity in lung cancer. As for the study in general: An average of more than ten raw reads was observed per unique TCR and UMI combination.

CDR3 size: 15 residues. The germline V gene has CDR1 SGHDN and CDR2 FVKESK. Trimming cost V 0 bases and J 3 bases, with 11 bases left between them. The study's findings and limits: Among blood samples, ubiquitous expanded tumor TCRs appeared more at resection than at follow-up.

Time point of the sample: sample taken at primary tumor resection. Whole RNA was taken from tumor, nontumor lung or frozen PBMC; it was then sequenced unsorted. Patients with untreated early-stage non-small cell lung cancer, numbering approximately 70, were the donors. Each molecule of TCR cDNA was tagged with one unique molecular identifier. TCRdb passed the 5' RACE reads through MiXCR, listing each CDR3 protein once. This repertoire shows about 420 distinct CDR3 sequences, more than 35% found once; its top ten account for 60% to 80%. The chain uses TRBV14 and TRBJ1-2, with D tentatively TRBD1 (5 bases). The sequencing here drew on PBMCs, taken at surgery. This TCR came from a male donor with early-stage non-small cell lung cancer. The CDR3 sequence: CASSQDRDQYYGYTF. CDR3 nucleotides: TGTGCCAGCAGCCAAGACAGGGACCAGTACTATGGCTACACCTTC.